The rows below give T cell receptor beta chains drawn from one sample of a study of neurological immune-mediated disorders. Using its own MiXCR run on the 5' RACE reads, TCRdb lists one record per CDR3 protein. The sample includes about 35,000 distinct CDR3 sequences, roughly 7% of them seen just once. What was sequenced was PBMCs. Receptors originate from a woman aged 35 to 49 in good health. The CDR3 runs from the conserved cysteine through the conserved F or W. The order of the fields is clone size, V gene, D gene, CDR3 length, J gene, CDR3 DNA, CDR3 protein. D genes are given only for firm matches. Size is stated for part of the rows, as once, few or many counts, or as a class when the clone is expanded.

many	TRBV5-1	-	14	TRBJ2-5	TGCGCCAGCAGCTTGGCCACACCTCGGGAGACCCAGTACTTC	CASSLATPRETQYF
many	TRBV29-1	TRBD2	14	TRBJ2-1	TGCAGCGTCCCCGGGACTAGCGGGAGAAATGAGCAGTTCTTC	CSVPGTSGRNEQFF
-	TRBV29-1	TRBD1	14	TRBJ1-1	TGCAGCGTTGACCACCCACAGGGGTGGCCTGAAGCTTTCTTT	CSVDHPQGWPEAFF
many	TRBV18	-	15	TRBJ2-7	TGTGCCAGCTCACCAGGGACCGGGACTCCCGGCGAGCAGTACTTC	CASSPGTGTPGEQYF
many	TRBV3-1	TRBD1	14	TRBJ1-6	TGTGCCAGCAGTCCGACAGGGATAGGATCACCCCTCCACTTT	CASSPTGIGSPLHF
many	TRBV29-1	TRBD1	12	TRBJ1-2	TGCAGCGGAACGACAGGGGGAGACGGCTACACCTTC	CSGTTGGDGYTF
many	TRBV6-2/TRBV6-3	TRBD2	13	TRBJ2-3	TGTGCCAGCACTCGGGGGGGCACAGATACGCAGTATTTT	CASTRGGTDTQYF
many	TRBV3-1	TRBD2	13	TRBJ2-7	TGTGCCAGCAGGAGCGGGAGCTCCTACGAGCAGTACTTC	CASRSGSSYEQYF
many	TRBV20-1	TRBD2	15	TRBJ2-1	TGCAGTGCTGGGGATTCCGGGACTAATTACAATGAGCAGTTCTTC	CSAGDSGTNYNEQFF
many	TRBV6-5	TRBD2	16	TRBJ2-5	TGTGCCAGCAGTTCCTTCGGACTAGCGGGAGGCGAGACCCAGTACTTC	CASSSFGLAGGETQYF
many	TRBV19	-	14	TRBJ2-1	TGTGCCAGTAGTATCAGACGAGCCTACAATGAGCAGTTCTTC	CASSIRRAYNEQFF
many	TRBV4-1	TRBD2	17	TRBJ2-3	TGCGCCAGCAGCCAAGTCTTAGCGGGGGTTATTACAGATACGCAGTATTTT	CASSQVLAGVITDTQYF